This TCR beta chain was identified in a study of shared clonotypes between healthy human individuals. Study-level background: The study drew on two women and a few men aged 18 to 49 as donors.

V lost 3 bases and J 7 bases, leaving 12 bases between the germline ends. There are 14 residues in the CDR3. CDR1 is SNHLY and CDR2 is FYNNEI in the germline V gene. Study-level results: Generation probability values for non-shared clonotypes were lower than those for clonotypes shared by all four donors.

Here immunoSEQ multiplex PCR was the method, and the copy in TCRdb shows in-frame clones only, minus some. The profile covers hundreds of thousands of clones, with approximately 95% appearing a single time and about 0.057% taken by the ten largest. Concerning this clone: No antigen is known for it.

HIV-negative, healthy adults without recent acute infections or vaccinations were the donors. Division of CD4+ cells produced a CD45RA+ naive subset and a CD45RA-negative memory subset. The sample consisted of naive CD4+ T cells sorted from blood. The subset here: CD45RA+ positively selected. This receptor was obtained from a woman in her 30s in good health. This rearrangement joins TRBV2 to TRBJ1-4, with a possible D match to TRBD1 (6 bases). CDR3 loop: CASSDGQKTEKLFF. The CDR3 DNA sequence: TGTGCCAGCAGTGACGGACAGAAGACTGAAAAACTGTTTTTT.